These 25 T cell receptor beta chains came from one sample sequenced in a study of blood T cells in healthy people across ages. For the second PCR, which ran for roughly 6 to 12 cycles, a sample-barcoded 5' primer and a J-beta primer mix were used. TCRdb reprocessed the 5' RACE reads with MiXCR, giving one entry per CDR3 protein. Here the sample spans approximately 800,000 distinct CDR3 sequences, 25% to 30% being singletons. Another study also made use of these data, one on T cells of mothers and their children.

The specimen was blood. All receptors derive from a boy between 10 and 17 years old in good health.

The chain carries TRBV2 and TRBJ2-5; D is undetermined. The length of the CDR3 is 11 residues. V was clipped by 7 bases and J by 2 bases, with 5 bases between them. Germline CDR1 and CDR2: SNHLY and FYNNEI. The CDR3 loop is CASILQETQYF. The CDR3 nucleotides are TGTGCCAGCATTCTGCAAGAGACCCAGTACTTC.

The sample holds a few counts of this clonotype. The V call is TRBV7-9, the J call TRBJ1-3, with D unclear. There are 14 residues in the CDR3. V lost 5 bases and J lost 3, with 11 bases in between. Germline assignment: CDR1 SEHNR and CDR2 FQNEAQ (reference sequence). CDR3 residues: CASSPRAYGNTIYF. CDR3 in DNA: TGTGCCAGCAGCCCGCGAGCCTATGGAAACACCATATATTTT.

In this sample, this clonotype turned up a few times. The chain combines TRBV21-1 with TRBJ2-2. TRBV21-1 is annotated as a pseudogene. This CDR3 is built from 14 residues. The CDR3 protein is CASRTNRNTGELFF. The CDR3 nucleotides are TGTGCCAGCAGGACGAACAGGAACACCGGGGAGCTGTTTTTT.

V and J are TRBV7-8 and TRBJ2-2, with D maybe TRBD1 (6 bases). The CDR3 has 15 residues. Trimming stripped 6 bases from V and 4 bases from J, with 15 bases between. Germline V gene lookup returns CDR1 SGHVS and CDR2 FQNEAQ. The CDR3 DNA reads as TGTGCCAGCAGTTTCCAGGGGTATGGCACCGGGGAGCTGTTTTTT. This codes for CASSFQGYGTGELFF.

The chain is built from TRBV5-1 and TRBJ2-7; the match to TRBD1 covers 7 bases. This CDR3 is built from 15 residues. The V and J ends lost 0 bases and 2 bases, in that order; junction bases with no gene match: 5. Looked up from germline, CDR1 is SGHRS and CDR2 is YFSETQ. The CDR3 region is CASSLATGPTYEQYF. DNA of the CDR3: TGCGCCAGCAGCTTGGCGACAGGGCCCACCTACGAGCAGTACTTC. The entire variable domain, with the rest obtained from reference TRBV5-1 and TRBJ2-7, is as follows: KAGVTQTPRYLIKTRGQQVTLSCSPISGHRSVSWYQQTPGQGLQFLFEYFSETQRNKGNFPGRFSGRQFSNSRSEMNVSTLELGDSALYLCASSLATGPTYEQYFGPGTRLTVT.

The rearrangement joins TRBV4-1 to TRBJ2-1, with TRBD1 matching 10 bases. V shed 3 bases and J 8 bases; nucleotides not matched to a gene: 4. CDR1 and CDR2 from the germline V gene are MGHRA and YSYEKL. The CDR3 has 14 amino acids. This CDR3 reads CASSHPGQGYEQFF. DNA for the CDR3: TGCGCCAGCAGCCATCCGGGACAGGGGTATGAGCAGTTCTTC.

Here the CDR3 DNA reads TGCAGTGCTAGTTTAAGCGGGAGCGGTAATGAGCAGTTCTTC. The encoded protein is CSASLSGSGNEQFF. The chain uses TRBV20-1 and TRBJ2-1; 8 positions agree with TRBD2. The J segment lost 7 bases and the V segment lost 3 bases, leaving 8 bases of the junction unmatched. This CDR3 is 14 amino acids long. Germline CDR1 and CDR2: DFQATT and SNEGSKA (reference sequence).

The V call is TRBV7-9, the J call TRBJ1-3; D remains ambiguous. V lost 9 bases to trimming and J lost 0 bases, with 15 bases between them. The CDR3 extends over 15 amino acids. CDR1 is SEHNR, CDR2 FQNEAQ, per germline (reference sequence). CDR3 protein: CASDPARSSGNTIYF. The CDR3 DNA reads TGTGCCAGTGACCCCGCAAGAAGCTCTGGAAACACCATATATTTT.

This clonotype was observed at least ten times. The genes are TRBV28 and TRBJ2-6, with a possible D match to TRBD2 (5 bases). Trimming removed 6 bases from V and 0 bases from J, with 9 bases in between. CDR3 length equals 15 residues. The V gene's germline CDR1 is MDHEN and CDR2 SYDVKM. For the CDR3, the DNA is TGTGCCAGCAGGGACGAGGGCTCTGGGGCCAACGTCCTGACTTTC. Translation: CASRDEGSGANVLTF.

There are a few counts of this clonotype. This chain joins TRBV24-1 and TRBJ2-2; TRBD2 is a possible D gene (6 bases). The V and J ends lost 5 bases and 8 bases respectively, with 11 bases between them. CDR3 size: 13 residues. Per the germline V gene, CDR1 is KGHDR and CDR2 is SFDVKD. The CDR3 loop reads CATSGLAAGELFF. The CDR3, as DNA: TGTGCCACCAGTGGATTAGCGGCTGGGGAGCTGTTTTTT.

This clonotype was seen only a few times. The V and J genes are TRBV7-6 and TRBJ1-6, with D perhaps TRBD1 (5 bases). The CDR3 length is 16 residues. The germline V gene encodes CDR1 SGHVS and CDR2 FNYEAQ. Deletions cut 5 bases from V and 8 bases from J, with 19 bases between. CDR3: CASSLQSGARDSPLHF. The CDR3 nucleotides are TGTGCCAGCAGCCTCCAATCTGGGGCTCGGGATTCACCCCTCCACTTT.

The sample holds a few counts of this clonotype. Germline is not matched at one junction end, which may reflect a read error. The chain links TRBV4-1 to TRBJ2-2; the D is unclear. This CDR3 comprises 12 residues. Germline CDR1 MGHRA, CDR2 YSYEKL. CDR3 nucleotide sequence: TGCGCCGGCAGCCGCGGTGAGGGGGAGCTGTTTTTT. Amino acids: CAGSRGEGELFF.

V and J are TRBV3-1 and TRBJ1-5; unclear D gene. CDR3 size: 12 residues. Germline CDR1 and CDR2: LGHDT and YNNKEL (reference sequence). V was shortened by 3 bases and J by 7 bases, with 7 bases between the two germline ends. CDR3 nucleotides: TGTGCCAGCAGCCAGGGTGCCCAGCCCCAGCATTTT. Its protein product is CASSQGAQPQHF.

The gene calls are TRBV20-1 and TRBJ1-2, with TRBD1 matching over 7 bases. Germline V gene lookup returns CDR1 DFQATT and CDR2 SNEGSKA (reference sequence). The CDR3 sequence is 15 residues long. Trimming cost V 0 bases and J 3 bases; bases outside gene matches: 7. CDR3 sequence reads: CSARDGQAADYGYTF. In DNA, the CDR3 is TGCAGTGCTAGAGATGGACAGGCAGCGGACTATGGCTACACCTTC.

As to this clonotype: The CDR3 does not end in the conserved phenylalanine or tryptophan, so this is likely a read error. It is unclear where the CDR3 begins or ends on the DNA, so no DNA is shown, and the CDR3 is as TCRdb lists it. The chain is built from TRBV1 and TRBJ2-1; the tabulated D call, TRBD2, remains unverified against the DNA. TRBV1 is labeled a pseudogene. The CDR3 contains 12 residues when both ends are counted. The CDR3 loop reads CTSSQDEKLAGV.

This clonotype was picked up a small number of times. The chain is built from TRBV29-1 and TRBJ1-2; D is perhaps TRBD1 (5 bases). This CDR3 spans 15 amino acids. V was shortened by 4 bases and J by 1 base, with 16 bases between the two germline ends. The V gene's germline CDR1 is SQVTM and CDR2 ANQGSEA. The CDR3 loop reads CSVVDSKGVNYGYTF. CDR3 DNA sequence: TGCAGCGTTGTAGATTCTAAAGGGGTTAACTATGGCTACACCTTC.

This chain connects TRBV5-1 to TRBJ2-1, with D maybe TRBD1 (6 bases). Trimming shortened V by 5 bases and J by 3 bases, and 12 bases separated the two germline ends. This CDR3 spans 14 amino acids. Germline lookup yields CDR1 SGHRS and CDR2 YFSETQ. The CDR3 DNA follows: TGCGCCAGCAGGTCAACAGGGTTCTACAATGAGCAGTTCTTC. Residues: CASRSTGFYNEQFF.

Comments on this clonotype: Relative to the germline gene, one junction end is altered; a read error may explain this. The chain couples TRBV7-7 to TRBJ2-5; D is possibly TRBD2 (7 bases). Germline-derived CDR1 and CDR2 are SSHAT and FNYEAQ (reference sequence). This CDR3 spans 13 amino acids. In nucleotides, the CDR3 is TGTGCCAGCAGCTTATCCTCGGGGGGACACAGATATTTC. Protein sequence: CASSLSSGGHRYF.

The chain couples TRBV12-3 or TRBV12-4 to TRBJ2-3; 7 bases fit TRBD2. The length of the CDR3 is 14 residues. Trimming at V came to 5 bases and at J to 2 bases, leaving 4 bases not matched to a gene. The CDR3: CASSQAGLTDTQYF. The CDR3 DNA reads TGTGCCAGCAGTCAAGCGGGGCTCACAGATACGCAGTATTTT.

The V call is TRBV6-2 or TRBV6-3, the J call TRBJ2-3; no clear D gene. With 6 bases removed from V and 1 base from J, the gap between germline ends came to 17 bases. This CDR3 contains 16 residues. Germline assignment: CDR1 MNHEY and CDR2 SVGEGT. The CDR3 region has the DNA TGTGCCAGCAGAGGACCCAGGCCGTCGCGCACAGATACGCAGTATTTT. Its protein is CASRGPRPSRTDTQYF.

This clonotype occurred a few times. The chain carries TRBV20-1 and TRBJ2-5; D is perhaps TRBD2 (5 bases). Trimming cost V 7 bases and J 5 bases, with 14 bases left between them. CDR3 length: 12 amino acids. Germline CDR1 and CDR2: DFQATT and SNEGSKA (reference sequence). The CDR3: CSGTRRGETQYF. CDR3 nucleotides: TGCAGTGGAACTAGGCGTGGGGAGACCCAGTACTTC.

The gene calls are TRBV3-1 and TRBJ2-5, with a weak D call TRBD1 (5 bases). The J call is doubtful: the DNA matches TRBJ2-7 better. The CDR3 spans 15 residues. The germline gives CDR1 LGHDT, CDR2 YNNKEL (reference sequence). The CDR3 DNA reads TGTGCCAGCAAATGGAGCAGGGAAGGATCCTACGAGCAGTACTTC. Its protein product is CASKWSREGSYEQYF.

In its sample, this clonotype was seen a few times. The V gene is TRBV24-1, the J gene TRBJ2-5, with 7 bases aligning to TRBD1. Trimming removed 2 bases from V and 5 bases from J; junction bases left unmatched: 10. CDR3 size: 16 residues. Germline CDR1 is KGHDR and CDR2 is SFDVKD. The CDR3 region has the DNA TGTGCCACCAGTGATTCGCGTTTGACAGGGTTGGAGACCCAGTACTTC. This sequence encodes CATSDSRLTGLETQYF.

The chain couples TRBV6-6 to TRBJ2-5, with a possible D match to TRBD1 (5 bases). The V and J ends lost 5 bases and 1 base respectively, with 8 bases between them. Germline-derived CDR1 and CDR2 are MNHNY and SVGAGI (reference sequence). This CDR3 has 13 amino acids. CDR3: CASSKGFQETQYF. The CDR3 nucleotides read TGTGCCAGCAGTAAGGGGTTCCAAGAGACCCAGTACTTC.

This clonotype appeared a few times. The chain joins TRBV3-1 to TRBJ1-1; unclear D gene. V was cut by 1 base and J by 2 bases, with 14 bases left in between. Germline V gives CDR1 LGHDT, CDR2 YNNKEL (reference sequence). CDR3 length: 16 residues. CDR3 bases: TGTGCCAGCAGCCAAGGGCCCCAGGCAGGAAACACTGAAGCTTTCTTT. Translating it yields CASSQGPQAGNTEAFF.